This TCR beta chain is drawn from a study of blood T cell repertoires in COVID-19. About the research overall: The cDNA or gDNA used as material had been derived from T cells, B-cell-depleted T cells, or PBMCs.

In the original analysis: Nucleated cell number was recorded as an estimate derived from reference gene primer amplification. The repertoire was sequenced with immunoSEQ multiplex PCR; TCRdb's copy has only in-frame clones and lacks some. V and J calls and clone size follow that table, whereas D and trimming were derived from the DNA. The table lists roughly 200,000 clones, 80% of them singletons, with around 7% in the top ten. CDR3 length equals 18 residues. The ends were cut back, 0 bases at V and 5 bases at J, with 23 bases in the middle. Germline CDR1 SGDLS, CDR2 YYNGEE. Source material: peripheral blood. The chain joins TRBV9 to TRBJ1-1, with a possible D match to TRBD1 (5 bases). The TCR was taken from a man between 65 and 85 years old with active or convalescent COVID-19. CDR3 amino acids: CASSVGPNDSPGGTEAFF. CDR3 coding DNA: TGTGCCAGCAGCGTAGGCCCCAATGACAGCCCGGGGGGGACTGAAGCTTTCTTT.